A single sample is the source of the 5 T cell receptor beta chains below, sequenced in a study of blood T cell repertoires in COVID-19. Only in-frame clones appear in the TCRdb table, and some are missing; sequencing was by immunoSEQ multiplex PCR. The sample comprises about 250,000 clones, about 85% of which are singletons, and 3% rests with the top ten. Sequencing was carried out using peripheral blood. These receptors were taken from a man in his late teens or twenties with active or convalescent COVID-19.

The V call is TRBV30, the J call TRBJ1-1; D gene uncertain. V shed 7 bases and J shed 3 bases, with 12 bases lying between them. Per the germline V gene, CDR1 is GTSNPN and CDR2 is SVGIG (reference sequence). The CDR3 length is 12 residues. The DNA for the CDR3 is TGTGCCTCACAGAAAGATCACACTGAAGCTTTCTTT. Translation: CASQKDHTEAFF.

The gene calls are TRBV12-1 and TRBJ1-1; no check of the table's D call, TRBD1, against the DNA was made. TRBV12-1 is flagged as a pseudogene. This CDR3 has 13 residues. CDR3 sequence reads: CASSRRLQGEAFF. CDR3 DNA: TGTGCCAGCAGCCGCCGATTACAGGGTGAAGCTTTCTTT.

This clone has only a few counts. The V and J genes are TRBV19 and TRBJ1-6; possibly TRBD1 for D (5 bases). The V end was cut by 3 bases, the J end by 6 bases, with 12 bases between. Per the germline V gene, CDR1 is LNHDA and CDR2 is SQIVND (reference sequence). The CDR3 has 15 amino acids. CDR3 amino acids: CASSIGQGSNSPLHF. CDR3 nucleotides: TGTGCCAGTAGTATCGGGCAGGGTTCTAATTCACCCCTCCACTTT.

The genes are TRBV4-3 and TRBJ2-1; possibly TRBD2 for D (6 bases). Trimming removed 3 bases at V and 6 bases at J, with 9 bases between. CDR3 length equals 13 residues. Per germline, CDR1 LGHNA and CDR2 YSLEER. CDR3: CASSQGLTNEQFF. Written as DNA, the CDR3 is TGCGCCAGCAGCCAGGGACTCACCAATGAGCAGTTCTTC.

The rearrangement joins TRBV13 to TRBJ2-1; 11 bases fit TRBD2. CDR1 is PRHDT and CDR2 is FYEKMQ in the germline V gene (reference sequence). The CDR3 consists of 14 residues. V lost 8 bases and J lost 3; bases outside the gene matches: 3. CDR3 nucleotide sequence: TGTGCCAGCCGGCTAGCGGGGGGCTACAATGAGCAGTTCTTC. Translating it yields CASRLAGGYNEQFF.